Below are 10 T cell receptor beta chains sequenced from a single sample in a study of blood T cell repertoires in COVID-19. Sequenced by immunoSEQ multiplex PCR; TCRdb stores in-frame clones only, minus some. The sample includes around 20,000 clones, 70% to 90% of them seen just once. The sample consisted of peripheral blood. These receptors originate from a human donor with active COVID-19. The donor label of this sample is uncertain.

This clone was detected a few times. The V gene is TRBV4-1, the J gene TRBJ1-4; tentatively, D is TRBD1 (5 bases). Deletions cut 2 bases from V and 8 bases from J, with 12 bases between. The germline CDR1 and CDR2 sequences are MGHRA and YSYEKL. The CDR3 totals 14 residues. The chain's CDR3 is CASSQTGLSEKLFF. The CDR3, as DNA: TGCGCCAGCAGCCAAACAGGTCTCTCGGAAAAACTGTTTTTT.

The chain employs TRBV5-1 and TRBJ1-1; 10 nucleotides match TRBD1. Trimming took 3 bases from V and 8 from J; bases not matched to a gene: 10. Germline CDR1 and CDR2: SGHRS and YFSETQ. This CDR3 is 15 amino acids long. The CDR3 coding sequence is TGCGCCAGCAGCTCCGCAAGCGACAGGGGGCCCGAAGCTTTCTTT. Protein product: CASSSASDRGPEAFF.

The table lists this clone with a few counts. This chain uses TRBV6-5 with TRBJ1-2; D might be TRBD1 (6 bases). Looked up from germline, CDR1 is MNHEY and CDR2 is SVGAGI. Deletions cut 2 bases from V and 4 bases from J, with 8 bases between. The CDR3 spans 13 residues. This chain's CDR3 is CASSYRDTYGYTF. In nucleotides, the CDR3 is TGTGCCAGCAGTTACCGGGACACCTATGGCTACACCTTC.

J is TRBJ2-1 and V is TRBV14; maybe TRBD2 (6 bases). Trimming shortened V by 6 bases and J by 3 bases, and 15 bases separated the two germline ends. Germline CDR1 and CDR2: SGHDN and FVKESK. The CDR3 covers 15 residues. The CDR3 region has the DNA TGTGCCAGCAGGAGTACCCGGGAGAGCTACAATGAGCAGTTCTTC. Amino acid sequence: CASRSTRESYNEQFF.

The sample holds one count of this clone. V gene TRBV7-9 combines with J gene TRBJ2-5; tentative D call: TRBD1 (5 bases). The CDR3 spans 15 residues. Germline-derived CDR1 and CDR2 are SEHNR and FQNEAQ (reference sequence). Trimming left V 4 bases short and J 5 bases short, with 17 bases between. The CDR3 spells CASSSQIGVSETQYF. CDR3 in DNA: TGTGCCAGCAGCTCTCAAATAGGGGTGTCTGAGACCCAGTACTTC. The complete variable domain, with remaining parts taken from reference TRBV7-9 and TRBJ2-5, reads DTGVSQNPRHKITKRGQNVTFRCDPISEHNRLYWYRQTLGQGPEFLTYFQNEAQLEKSRLLSDRFSAERPKGSFSTLEIQRTEQGDSAMYLCASSSQIGVSETQYFGPGTRLLVL.

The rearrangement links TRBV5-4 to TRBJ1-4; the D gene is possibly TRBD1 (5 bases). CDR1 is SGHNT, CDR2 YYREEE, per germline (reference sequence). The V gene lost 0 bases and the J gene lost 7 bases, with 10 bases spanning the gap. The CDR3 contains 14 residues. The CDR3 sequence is CASSLDSRGEKLFF. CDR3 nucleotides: TGTGCCAGCAGCTTGGATTCTAGGGGTGAAAAACTGTTTTTT.

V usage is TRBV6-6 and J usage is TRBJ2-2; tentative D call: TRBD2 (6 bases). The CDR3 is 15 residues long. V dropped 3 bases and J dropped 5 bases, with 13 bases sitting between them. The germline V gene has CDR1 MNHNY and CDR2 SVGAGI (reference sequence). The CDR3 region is CASSYGGKVTGELFF. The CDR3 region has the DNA TGTGCCAGCAGTTATGGGGGGAAGGTAACCGGGGAGCTGTTTTTT.

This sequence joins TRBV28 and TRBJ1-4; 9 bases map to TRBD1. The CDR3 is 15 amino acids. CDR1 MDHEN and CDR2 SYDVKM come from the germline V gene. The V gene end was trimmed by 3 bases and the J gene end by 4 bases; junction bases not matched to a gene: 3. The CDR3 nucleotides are TGTGCCAGCAGTTTGGGGACAGGGATTAATGAAAAACTGTTTTTT. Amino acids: CASSLGTGINEKLFF. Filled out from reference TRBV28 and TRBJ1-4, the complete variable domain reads DVKVTQSSRYLVKRTGEKVFLECVQDMDHENMFWYRQDPGLGLRLIYFSYDVKMKEKGDIPEGYSVSREKKERFSLILESASTNQTSMYLCASSLGTGINEKLFFGSGTQLSVL.

CDR3 bases: TGTGCCAGCAGCGTAGCGACCGGCAGGGGAACAGATACGCAGTATTTT. Protein product: CASSVATGRGTDTQYF. The chain employs TRBV9 and TRBJ2-3, with a tentative D call TRBD1 (6 bases). Germline CDR1 reads SGDLS; CDR2 reads YYNGEE. This CDR3 comprises 16 residues. V shed 0 bases and J shed 3 bases, with 14 bases lying between them.

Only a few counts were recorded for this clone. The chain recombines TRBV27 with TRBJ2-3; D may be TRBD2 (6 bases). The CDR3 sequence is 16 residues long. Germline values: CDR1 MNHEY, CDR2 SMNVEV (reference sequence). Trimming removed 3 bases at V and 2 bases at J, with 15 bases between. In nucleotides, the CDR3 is TGTGCCAGCAGTTTTAAACTAGCCGTGAACACAGATACGCAGTATTTT. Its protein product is CASSFKLAVNTDTQYF.